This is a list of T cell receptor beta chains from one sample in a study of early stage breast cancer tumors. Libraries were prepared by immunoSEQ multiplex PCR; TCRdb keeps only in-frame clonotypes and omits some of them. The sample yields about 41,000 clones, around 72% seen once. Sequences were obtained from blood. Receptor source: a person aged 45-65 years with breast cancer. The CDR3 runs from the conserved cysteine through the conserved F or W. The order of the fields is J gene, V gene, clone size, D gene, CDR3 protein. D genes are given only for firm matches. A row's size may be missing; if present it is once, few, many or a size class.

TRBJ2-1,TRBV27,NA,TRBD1,CASRDRGLMFDEQFF
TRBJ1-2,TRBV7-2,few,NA,CASSLLDGGSYGYTF
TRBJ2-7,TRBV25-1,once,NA,CASSEKAGGTARYEQYF
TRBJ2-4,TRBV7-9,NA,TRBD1,CASSLARTGGNIQYF
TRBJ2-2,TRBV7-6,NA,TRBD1,CASSLDLQGKGNTGELFF
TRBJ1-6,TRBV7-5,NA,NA,CARSLSGQGLPHNSPLHF
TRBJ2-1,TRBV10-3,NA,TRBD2,CAISVTSGGADEQFF
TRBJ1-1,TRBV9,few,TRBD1,CASSVGGQGRNTEAFF
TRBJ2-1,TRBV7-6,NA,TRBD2,CASRPSREGEQFF
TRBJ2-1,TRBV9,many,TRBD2,CASSVALVAGSYNEQFF
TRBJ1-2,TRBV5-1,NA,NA,CASSAAGGDYGYTF
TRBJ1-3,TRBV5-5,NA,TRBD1,CASSSRGQSGNTIYF
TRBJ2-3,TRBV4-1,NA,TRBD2,CASSQDPASRPGLATDTQYF
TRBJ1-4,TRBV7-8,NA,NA,CASSPLRGVEKLFF
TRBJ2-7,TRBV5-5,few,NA,CASSLDPGSYEQYF
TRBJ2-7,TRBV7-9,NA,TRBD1,CASSLQGAANEQYF
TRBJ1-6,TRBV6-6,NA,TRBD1,CASSDRDRGNSPLHF
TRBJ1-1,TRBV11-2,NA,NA,CASSLGGGTQTEAFF
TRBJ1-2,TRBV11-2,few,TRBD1,CASSGGTANYGYTF
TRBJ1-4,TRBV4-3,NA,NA,CASSQEGRGNEKLFF
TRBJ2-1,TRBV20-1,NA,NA,CSATVDNEQFF
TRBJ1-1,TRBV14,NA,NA,CASSQAIGRVVTEAFF
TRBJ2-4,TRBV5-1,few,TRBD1,CASSFKGAENIQYF
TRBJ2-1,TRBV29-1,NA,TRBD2,CSGHRDYYNEQFF
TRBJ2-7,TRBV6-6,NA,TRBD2,CASSGTSGSVSEQYF
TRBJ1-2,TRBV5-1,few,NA,CASSLDSPLNYGYTF
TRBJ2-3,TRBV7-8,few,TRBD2,CASRIASGTSTDTQYF
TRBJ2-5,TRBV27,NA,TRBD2,CASSATGTSGKETQYF
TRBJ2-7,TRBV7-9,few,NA,CASSPGGSHEQYF
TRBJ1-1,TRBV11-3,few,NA,CASSLTGYEAFF
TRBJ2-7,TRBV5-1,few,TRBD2,CASSWTSGSYEQYF
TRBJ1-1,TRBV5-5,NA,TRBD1,CASSSKWTGPDTEAFF
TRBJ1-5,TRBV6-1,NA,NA,CASSDLIRRGEPQHF
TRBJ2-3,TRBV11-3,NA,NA,CASSSEVVDTQYF
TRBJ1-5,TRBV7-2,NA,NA,CASSFVLNQPQHF
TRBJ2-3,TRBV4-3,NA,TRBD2,CASSQDLSGRAQYF
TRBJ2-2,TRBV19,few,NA,CASSSLRGGGELFF
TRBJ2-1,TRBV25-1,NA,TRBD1,CASSELSGDSYNEQFF
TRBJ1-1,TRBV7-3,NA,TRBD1,CASSLDRESEAFF
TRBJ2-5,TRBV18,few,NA,CASSEQHPQETQYF
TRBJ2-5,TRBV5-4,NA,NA,CASSGTEETQYF
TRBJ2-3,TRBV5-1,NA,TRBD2,CASSFSGGGTDTQYF
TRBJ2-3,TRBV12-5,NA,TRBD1,CASGSDRGDTQYF
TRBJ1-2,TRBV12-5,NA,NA,CASGGPNDVYTF
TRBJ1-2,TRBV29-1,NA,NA,CSVEGGGNYGYTF
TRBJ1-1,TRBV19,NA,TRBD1,CASTFIRTGNTEAFF
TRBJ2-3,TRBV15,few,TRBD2,CATSRARREGGDTQYF
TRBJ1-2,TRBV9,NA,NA,CASSVTGTTGSMGYTF
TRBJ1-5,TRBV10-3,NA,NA,CAISEGGNQPQHF
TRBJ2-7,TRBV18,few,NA,CASSLFGDEQYF
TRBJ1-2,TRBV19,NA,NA,CASNVRGIPYGYTF